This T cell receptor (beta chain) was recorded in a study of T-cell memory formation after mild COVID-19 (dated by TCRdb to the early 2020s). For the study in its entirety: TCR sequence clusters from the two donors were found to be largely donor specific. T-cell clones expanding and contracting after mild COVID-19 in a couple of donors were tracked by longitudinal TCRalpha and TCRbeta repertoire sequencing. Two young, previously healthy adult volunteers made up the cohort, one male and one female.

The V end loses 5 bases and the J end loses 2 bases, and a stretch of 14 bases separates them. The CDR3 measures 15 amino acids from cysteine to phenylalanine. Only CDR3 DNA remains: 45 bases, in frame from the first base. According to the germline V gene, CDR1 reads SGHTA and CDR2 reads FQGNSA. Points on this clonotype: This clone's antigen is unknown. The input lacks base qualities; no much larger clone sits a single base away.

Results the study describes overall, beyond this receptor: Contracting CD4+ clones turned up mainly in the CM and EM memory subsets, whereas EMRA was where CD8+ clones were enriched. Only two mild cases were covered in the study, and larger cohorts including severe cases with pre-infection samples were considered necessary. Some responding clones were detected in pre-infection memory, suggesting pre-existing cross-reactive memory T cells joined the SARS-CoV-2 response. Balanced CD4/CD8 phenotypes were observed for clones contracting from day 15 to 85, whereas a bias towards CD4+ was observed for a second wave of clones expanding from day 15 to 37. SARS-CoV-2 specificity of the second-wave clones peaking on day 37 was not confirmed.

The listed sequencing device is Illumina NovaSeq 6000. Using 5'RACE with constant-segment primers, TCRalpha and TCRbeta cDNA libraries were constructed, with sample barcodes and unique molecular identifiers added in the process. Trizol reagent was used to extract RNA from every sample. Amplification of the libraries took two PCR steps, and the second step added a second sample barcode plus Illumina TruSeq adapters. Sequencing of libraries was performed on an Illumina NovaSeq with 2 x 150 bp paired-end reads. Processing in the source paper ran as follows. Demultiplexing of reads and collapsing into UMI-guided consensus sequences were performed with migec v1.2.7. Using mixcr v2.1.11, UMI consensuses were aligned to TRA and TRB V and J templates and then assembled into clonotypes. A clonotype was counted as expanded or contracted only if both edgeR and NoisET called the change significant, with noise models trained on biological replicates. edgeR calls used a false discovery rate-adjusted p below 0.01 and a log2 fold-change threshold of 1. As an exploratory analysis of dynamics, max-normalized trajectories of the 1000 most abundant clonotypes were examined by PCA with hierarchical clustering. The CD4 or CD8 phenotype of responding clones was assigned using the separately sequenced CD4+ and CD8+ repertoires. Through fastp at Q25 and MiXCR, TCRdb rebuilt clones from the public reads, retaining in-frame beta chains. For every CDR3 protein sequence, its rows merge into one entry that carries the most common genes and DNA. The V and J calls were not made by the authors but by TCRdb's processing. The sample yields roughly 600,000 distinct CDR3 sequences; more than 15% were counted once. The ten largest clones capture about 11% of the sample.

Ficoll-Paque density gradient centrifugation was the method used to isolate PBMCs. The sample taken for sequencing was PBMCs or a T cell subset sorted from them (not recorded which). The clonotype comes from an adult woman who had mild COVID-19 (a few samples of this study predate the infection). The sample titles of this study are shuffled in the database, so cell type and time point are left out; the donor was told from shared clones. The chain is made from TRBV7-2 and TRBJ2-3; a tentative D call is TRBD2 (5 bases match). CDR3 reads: CASSPSKKYTDTQYF. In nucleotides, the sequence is TGTGCCAGCAGCCCTAGCAAGAAGTACACAGATACGCAGTATTTT.